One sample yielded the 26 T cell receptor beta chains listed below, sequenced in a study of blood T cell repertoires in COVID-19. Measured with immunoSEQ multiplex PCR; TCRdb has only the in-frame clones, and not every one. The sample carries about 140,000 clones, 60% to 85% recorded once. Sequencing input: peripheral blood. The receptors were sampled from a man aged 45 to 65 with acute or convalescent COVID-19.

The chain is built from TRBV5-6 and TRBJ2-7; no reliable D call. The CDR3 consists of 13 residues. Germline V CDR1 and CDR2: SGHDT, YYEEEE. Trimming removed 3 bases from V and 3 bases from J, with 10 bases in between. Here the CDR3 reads CASSSIYYYEQYF. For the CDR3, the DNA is TGTGCCAGCAGCTCCATTTACTACTACGAGCAGTACTTC.

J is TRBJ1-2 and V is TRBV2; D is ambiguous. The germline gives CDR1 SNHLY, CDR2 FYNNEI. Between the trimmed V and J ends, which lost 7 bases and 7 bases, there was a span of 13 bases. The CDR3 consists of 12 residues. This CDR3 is CASMIRGPGYTF. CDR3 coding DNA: TGTGCCAGCATGATCCGGGGTCCTGGCTACACCTTC.

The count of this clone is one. CDR3 protein: CASSYEEYNSPLHF. Written as DNA, the CDR3 is TGTGCCAGCAGTTATGAGGAATATAATTCACCCCTCCACTTT. This rearrangement joins TRBV6-5 to TRBJ1-6; unclear D gene. CDR1 and CDR2 from the germline V gene are MNHEY and SVGAGI. V lost 3 bases to trimming and J lost 4 bases, with 7 bases between them. The CDR3 contains 14 residues.

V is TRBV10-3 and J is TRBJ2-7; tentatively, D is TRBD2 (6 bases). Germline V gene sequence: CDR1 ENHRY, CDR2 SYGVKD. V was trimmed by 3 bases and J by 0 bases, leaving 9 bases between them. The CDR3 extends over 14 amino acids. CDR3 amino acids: CAISDRRGSYEQYF. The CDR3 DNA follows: TGTGCCATCAGTGATCGGAGGGGCTCCTACGAGCAGTACTTC.

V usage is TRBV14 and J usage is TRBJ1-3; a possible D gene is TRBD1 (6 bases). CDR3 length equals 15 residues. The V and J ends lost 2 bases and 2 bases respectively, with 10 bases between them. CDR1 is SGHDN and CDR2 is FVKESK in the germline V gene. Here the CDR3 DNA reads TGTGCCAGCAGCCAACAACAGGGTCCTGGAAACACCATATATTTT. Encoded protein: CASSQQQGPGNTIYF.

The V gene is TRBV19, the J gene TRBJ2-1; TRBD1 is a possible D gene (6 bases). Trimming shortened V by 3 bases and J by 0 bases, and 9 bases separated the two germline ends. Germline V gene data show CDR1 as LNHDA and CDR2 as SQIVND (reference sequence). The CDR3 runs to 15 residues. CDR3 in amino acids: CASSIPTGSYNEQFF. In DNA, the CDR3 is TGTGCCAGTAGTATCCCGACAGGCTCCTACAATGAGCAGTTCTTC.

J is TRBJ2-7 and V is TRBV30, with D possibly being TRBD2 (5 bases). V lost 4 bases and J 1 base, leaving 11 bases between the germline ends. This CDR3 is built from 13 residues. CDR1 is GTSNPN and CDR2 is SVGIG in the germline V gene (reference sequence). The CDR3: CAWTKRGSYEQYF. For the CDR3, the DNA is TGTGCCTGGACCAAACGGGGTTCCTACGAGCAGTACTTC.

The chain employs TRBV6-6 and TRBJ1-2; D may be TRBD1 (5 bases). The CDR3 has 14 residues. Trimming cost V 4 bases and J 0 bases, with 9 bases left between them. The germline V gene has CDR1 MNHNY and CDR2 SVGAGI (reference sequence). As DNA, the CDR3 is TGTGCCAGCAGTTCCGCGACAGCTAACTATGGCTACACCTTC. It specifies CASSSATANYGYTF.

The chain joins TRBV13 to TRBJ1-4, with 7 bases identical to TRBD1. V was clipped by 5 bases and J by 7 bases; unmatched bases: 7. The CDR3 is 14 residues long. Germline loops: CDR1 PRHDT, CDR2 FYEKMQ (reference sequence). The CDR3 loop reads CASSTRGTGEKLFF. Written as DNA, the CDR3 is TGTGCCAGCAGCACCAGGGGGACGGGTGAAAAACTGTTTTTT. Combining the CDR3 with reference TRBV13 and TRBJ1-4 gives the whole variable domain AAGVIQSPRHLIKEKRETATLKCYPIPRHDTVYWYQQGPGQDPQFLISFYEKMQSDKGSIPDRFSAQQFSDYHSELNMSSLELGDSALYFCASSTRGTGEKLFFGSGTQLSVL.

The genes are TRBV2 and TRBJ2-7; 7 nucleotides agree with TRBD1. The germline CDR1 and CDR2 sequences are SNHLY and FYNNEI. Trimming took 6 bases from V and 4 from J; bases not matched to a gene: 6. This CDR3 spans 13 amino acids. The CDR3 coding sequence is TGTGCCAGCAGCCCTGGACAGGTTTACGAGCAGTACGTC. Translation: CASSPGQVYEQYV.

The CDR3 coding sequence is TGTGCCAGCAGCCCCGGGACTACCTTGAGCACAGATACGCAGTATTTT. This gives the protein CASSPGTTLSTDTQYF. The chain links TRBV6-2 or TRBV6-3 to TRBJ2-3, with TRBD2 matching 7 bases. V was pared by 6 bases and J by 0 bases, with 9 bases of the junction left unmatched. This CDR3 has 16 amino acids. Germline lookup yields CDR1 MNHEY and CDR2 SVGEGT.

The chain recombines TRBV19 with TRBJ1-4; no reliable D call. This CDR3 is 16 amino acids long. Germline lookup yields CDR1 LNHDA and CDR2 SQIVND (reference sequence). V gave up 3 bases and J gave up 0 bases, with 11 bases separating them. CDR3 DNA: TGTGCCAGTAGTATGTATTCGAGTGCAACTAATGAAAAACTGTTTTTT. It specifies CASSMYSSATNEKLFF.

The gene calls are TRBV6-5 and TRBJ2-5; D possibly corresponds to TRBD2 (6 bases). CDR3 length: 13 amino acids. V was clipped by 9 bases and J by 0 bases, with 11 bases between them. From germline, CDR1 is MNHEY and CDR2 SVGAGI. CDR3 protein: CASERGNQETQYF. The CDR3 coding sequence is TGTGCCAGTGAACGGGGGAACCAAGAGACCCAGTACTTC.

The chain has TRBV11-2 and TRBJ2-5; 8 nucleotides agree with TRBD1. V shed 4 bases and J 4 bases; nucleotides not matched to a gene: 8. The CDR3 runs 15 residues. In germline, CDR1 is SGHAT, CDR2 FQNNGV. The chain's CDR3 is CASSSSGQGGETQYF. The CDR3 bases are TGTGCCAGCAGCTCCTCCGGACAGGGAGGAGAGACCCAGTACTTC.

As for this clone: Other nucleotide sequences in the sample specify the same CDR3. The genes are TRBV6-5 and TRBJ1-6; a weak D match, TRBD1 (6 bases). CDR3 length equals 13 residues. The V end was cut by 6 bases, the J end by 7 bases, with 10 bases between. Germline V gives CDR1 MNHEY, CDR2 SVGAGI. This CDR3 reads CASRTGQNSPLHF. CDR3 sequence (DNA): TGTGCCAGCAGAACAGGGCAGAATTCACCCCTCCACTTT.

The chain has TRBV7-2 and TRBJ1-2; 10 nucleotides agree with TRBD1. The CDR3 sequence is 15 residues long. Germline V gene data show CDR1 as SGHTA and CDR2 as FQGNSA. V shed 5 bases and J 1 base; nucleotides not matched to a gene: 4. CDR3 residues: CASSRGTGVNYGYTF. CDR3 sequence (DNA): TGTGCCAGCAGCAGAGGGACAGGGGTTAACTATGGCTACACCTTC.

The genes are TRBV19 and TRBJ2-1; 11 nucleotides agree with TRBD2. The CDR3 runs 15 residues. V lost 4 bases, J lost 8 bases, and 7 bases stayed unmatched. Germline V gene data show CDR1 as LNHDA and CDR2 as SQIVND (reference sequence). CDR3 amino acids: CASSSASGGMDEQFF. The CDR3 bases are TGTGCCAGTAGTAGCGCTAGCGGGGGGATGGATGAGCAGTTCTTC.

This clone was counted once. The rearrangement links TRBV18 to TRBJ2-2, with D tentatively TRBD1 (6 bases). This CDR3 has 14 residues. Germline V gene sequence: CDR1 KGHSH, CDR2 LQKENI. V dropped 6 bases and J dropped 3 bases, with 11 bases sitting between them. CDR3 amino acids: CASSQGTDTGELFF. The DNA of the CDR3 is TGTGCCAGCTCTCAGGGGACGGACACCGGGGAGCTGTTTTTT. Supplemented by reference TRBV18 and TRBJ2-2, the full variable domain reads NAGVMQNPRHLVRRRGQEARLRCSPMKGHSHVYWYRQLPEEGLKFMVYLQKENIIDESGMPKERFSAEFPKEGPSILRIQQVVRGDSAAYFCASSQGTDTGELFFGEGSRLTVL.

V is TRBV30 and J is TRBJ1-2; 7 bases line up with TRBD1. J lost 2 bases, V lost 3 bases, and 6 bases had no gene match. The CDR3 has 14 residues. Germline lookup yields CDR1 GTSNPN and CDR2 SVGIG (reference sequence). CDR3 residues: CAWSRTGSNYGYTF. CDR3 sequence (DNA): TGTGCCTGGAGCCGGACAGGTTCGAACTATGGCTACACCTTC.

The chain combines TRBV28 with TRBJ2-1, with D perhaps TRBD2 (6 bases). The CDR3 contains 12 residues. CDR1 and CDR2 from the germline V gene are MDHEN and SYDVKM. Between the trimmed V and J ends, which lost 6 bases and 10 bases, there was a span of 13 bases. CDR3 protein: CASSLANMEQFF. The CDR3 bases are TGTGCCAGCAGCCTAGCGAATATGGAGCAGTTCTTC.

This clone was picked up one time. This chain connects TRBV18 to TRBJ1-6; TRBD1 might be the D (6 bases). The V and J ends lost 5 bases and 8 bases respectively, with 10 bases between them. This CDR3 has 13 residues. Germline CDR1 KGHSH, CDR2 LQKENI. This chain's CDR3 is CASSSAGDSPLHF. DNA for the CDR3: TGTGCCAGCTCATCGGCAGGGGATTCACCCCTCCACTTT.

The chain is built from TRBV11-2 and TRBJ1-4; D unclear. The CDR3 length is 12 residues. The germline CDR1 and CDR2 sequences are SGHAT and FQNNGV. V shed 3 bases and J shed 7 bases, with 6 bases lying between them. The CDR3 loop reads CASSFSSEKLFF. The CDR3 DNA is TGTGCCAGCAGCTTTTCGAGTGAAAAACTGTTTTTT.

CDR3 in DNA: TGTGCCAGCAGCTCGGGACACTTCGGAGAGACCCAGTACTTC. This codes for CASSSGHFGETQYF. The rearrangement uses TRBV11-2 and TRBJ2-5; weak D call: TRBD1 (6 bases). The germline V and J ends were trimmed by 4 bases and 4 bases, with 13 bases remaining between them. CDR1 and CDR2 from the germline V gene are SGHAT and FQNNGV. This CDR3 is built from 14 residues.

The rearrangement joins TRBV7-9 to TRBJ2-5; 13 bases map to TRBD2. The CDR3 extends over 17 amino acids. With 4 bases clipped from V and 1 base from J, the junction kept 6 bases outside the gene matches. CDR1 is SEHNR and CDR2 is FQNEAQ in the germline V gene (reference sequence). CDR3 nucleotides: TGTGCCAGCAGCTCCGCCCGACTAGCGGGGGGCCAAGAGACCCAGTACTTC. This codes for CASSSARLAGGQETQYF.

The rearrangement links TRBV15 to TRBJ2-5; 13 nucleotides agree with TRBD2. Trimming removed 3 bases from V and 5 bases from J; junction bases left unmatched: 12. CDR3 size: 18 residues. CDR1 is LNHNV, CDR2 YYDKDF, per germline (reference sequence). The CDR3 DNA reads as TGTGCCACCAGCAGGGGCCCGGGACTAGCGGGGAGCCAGGAGACCCAGTACTTC. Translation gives CATSRGPGLAGSQETQYF.

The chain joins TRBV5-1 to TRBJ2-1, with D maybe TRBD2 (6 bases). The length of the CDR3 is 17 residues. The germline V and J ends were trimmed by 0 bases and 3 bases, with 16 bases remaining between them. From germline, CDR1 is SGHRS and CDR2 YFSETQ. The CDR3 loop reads CASSLEVQGLYYNEQFF. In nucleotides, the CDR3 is TGCGCCAGCAGCTTGGAAGTTCAGGGACTCTACTACAATGAGCAGTTCTTC.